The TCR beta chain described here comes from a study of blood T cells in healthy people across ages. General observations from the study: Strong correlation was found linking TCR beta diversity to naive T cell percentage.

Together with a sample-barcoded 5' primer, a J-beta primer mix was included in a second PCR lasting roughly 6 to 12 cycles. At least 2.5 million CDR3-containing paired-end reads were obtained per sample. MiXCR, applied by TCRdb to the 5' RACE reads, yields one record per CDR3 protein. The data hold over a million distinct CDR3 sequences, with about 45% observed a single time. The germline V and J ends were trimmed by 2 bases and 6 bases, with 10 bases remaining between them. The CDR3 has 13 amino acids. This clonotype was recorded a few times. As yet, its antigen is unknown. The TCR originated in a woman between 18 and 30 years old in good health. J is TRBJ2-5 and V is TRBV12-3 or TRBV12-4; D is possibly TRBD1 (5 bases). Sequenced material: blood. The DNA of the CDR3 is TGTGCCAGCAGTTTACGCCAGGGTCAGACCCAGTACTTC. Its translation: CASSLRQGQTQYF.